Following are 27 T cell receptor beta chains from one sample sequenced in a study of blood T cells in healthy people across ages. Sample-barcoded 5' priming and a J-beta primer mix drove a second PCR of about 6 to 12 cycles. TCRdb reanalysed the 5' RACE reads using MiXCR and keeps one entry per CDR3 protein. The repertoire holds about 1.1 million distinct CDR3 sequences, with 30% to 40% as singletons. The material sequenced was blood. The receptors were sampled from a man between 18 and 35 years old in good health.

CDR3 DNA sequence: TGTGCCAGCAATAGGGGGCTTGTCAATGAGCAGTTCTTC. Amino acid sequence: CASNRGLVNEQFF. J is TRBJ2-1 and V is TRBV28; 7 bases are shared with TRBD1. The CDR3 extends over 13 amino acids. Germline trimming cut 7 bases from V and 6 bases from J; bases unmatched to any gene: 6. Germline V gene data show CDR1 as MDHEN and CDR2 as SYDVKM.

The CDR3 nucleotides are TGTGCCAGCAGTTACTCCCGGAGACACCCACAAGAGACCCAGTACTTC. Translating gives CASSYSRRHPQETQYF. The chain is built from TRBV6-5 and TRBJ2-5; D not resolved. This CDR3 has 16 amino acids. V was trimmed by 0 bases and J by 2 bases, leaving 13 bases between them. Germline V CDR1 and CDR2: MNHEY, SVGAGI.

CDR3 sequence reads: CASSPDVRGGGEKLFF. The DNA of the CDR3 is TGTGCCAGCAGCCCCGATGTTCGGGGGGGGGGAGAAAAACTGTTTTTT. The chain carries TRBV9 and TRBJ1-4; tentative D call: TRBD1 (5 bases). Germline V CDR1 and CDR2: SGDLS, YYNGEE. The CDR3 spans 16 residues. Trimming took 4 bases from V and 8 from J, leaving 21 bases between them.

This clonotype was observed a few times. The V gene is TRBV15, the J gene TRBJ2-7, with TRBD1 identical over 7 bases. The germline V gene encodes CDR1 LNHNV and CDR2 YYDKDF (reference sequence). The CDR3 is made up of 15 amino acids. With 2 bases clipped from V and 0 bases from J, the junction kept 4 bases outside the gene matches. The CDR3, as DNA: TGTGCCACCAGCAGAACGACAGGGCCCTCCTACGAGCAGTACTTC. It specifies CATSRTTGPSYEQYF. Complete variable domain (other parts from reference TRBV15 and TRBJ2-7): DAMVIQNPRYQVTQFGKPVTLSCSQTLNHNVMYWYQQKSSQAPKLLFHYYDKDFNNEADTPDNFQSRRPNTSFCFLDIRSPGLGDTAMYLCATSRTTGPSYEQYFGPGTRLTVT.

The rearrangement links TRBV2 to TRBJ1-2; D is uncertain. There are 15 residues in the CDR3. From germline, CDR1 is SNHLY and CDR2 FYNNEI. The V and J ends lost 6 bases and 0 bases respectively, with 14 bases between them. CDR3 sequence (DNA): TGTGCCAGCAGCTTAAAGCAGAAACCTAACTATGGCTACACCTTC. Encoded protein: CASSLKQKPNYGYTF.

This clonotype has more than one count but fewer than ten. The CDR3 sequence is CASSSRQTNEKLFF. The CDR3 DNA reads as TGTGCCAGCAGTTCCCGACAGACAAATGAAAAACTGTTTTTT. The chain links TRBV27 to TRBJ1-4, with TRBD1 as a possible D gene (5 bases). The germline V gene has CDR1 MNHEY and CDR2 SMNVEV (reference sequence). V was trimmed by 4 bases and J by 5 bases, leaving 11 bases between them. The CDR3 spans 14 residues.

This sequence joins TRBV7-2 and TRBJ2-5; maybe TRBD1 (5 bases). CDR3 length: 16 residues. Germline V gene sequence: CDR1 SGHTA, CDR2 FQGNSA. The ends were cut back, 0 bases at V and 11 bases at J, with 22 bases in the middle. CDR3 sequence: CASSLASRLQGNEQYF. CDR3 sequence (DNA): TGTGCCAGCAGCTTAGCTTCGCGACTTCAGGGCAATGAGCAGTACTTC.

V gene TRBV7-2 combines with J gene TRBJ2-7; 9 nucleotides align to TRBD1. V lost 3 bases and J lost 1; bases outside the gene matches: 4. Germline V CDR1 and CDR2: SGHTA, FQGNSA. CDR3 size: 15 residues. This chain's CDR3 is CASSFWTGVSYEQYF. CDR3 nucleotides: TGTGCCAGCAGCTTCTGGACAGGGGTGTCCTACGAGCAGTACTTC.

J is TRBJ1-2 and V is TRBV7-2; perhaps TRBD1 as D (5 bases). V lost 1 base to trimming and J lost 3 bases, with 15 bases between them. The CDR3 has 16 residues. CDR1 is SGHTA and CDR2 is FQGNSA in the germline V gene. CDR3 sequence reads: CASSLVGDWRDYGYTF. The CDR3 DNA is TGTGCCAGCAGCTTAGTAGGGGATTGGCGGGACTATGGCTACACCTTC.

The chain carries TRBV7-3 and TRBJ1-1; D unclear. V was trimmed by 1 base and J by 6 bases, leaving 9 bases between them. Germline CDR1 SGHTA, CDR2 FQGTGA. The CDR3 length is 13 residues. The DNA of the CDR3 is TGTGCCAGCAGCTTAAGCCCGGGCGCTGAAGCTTTCTTT. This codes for CASSLSPGAEAFF.

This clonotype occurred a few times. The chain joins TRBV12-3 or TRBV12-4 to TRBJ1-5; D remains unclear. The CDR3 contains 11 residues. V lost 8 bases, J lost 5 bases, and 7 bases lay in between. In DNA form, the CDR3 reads TGTGCCAGCCCCGGGGATCAGCCCCAGCATTTT. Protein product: CASPGDQPQHF.

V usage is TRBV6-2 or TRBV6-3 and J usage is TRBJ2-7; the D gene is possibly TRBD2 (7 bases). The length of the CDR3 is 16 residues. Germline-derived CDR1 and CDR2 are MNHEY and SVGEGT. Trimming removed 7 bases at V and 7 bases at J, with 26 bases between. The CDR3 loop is CASILPRGGTNDEQYF. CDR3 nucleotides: TGTGCCAGCATCTTACCCCGCGGGGGCACCAACGATGAGCAGTACTTC.

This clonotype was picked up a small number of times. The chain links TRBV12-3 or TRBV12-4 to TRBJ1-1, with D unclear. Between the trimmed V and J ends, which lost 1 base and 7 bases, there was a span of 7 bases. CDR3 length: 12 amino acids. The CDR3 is CASSLERREAFF. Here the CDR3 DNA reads TGTGCCAGCAGTTTAGAACGACGTGAAGCTTTCTTT.

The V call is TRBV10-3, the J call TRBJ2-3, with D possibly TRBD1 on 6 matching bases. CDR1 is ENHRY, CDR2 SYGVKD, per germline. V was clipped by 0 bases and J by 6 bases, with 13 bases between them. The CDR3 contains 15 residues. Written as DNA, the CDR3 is TGTGCCATCAGTGAGTCGAGGGGGTTATCGGATACGCAGTATTTT. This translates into CAISESRGLSDTQYF.

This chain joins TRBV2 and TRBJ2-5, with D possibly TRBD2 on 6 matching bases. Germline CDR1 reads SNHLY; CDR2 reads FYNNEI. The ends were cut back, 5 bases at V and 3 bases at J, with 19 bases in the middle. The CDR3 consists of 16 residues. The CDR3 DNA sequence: TGTGCCAGCAGTCGGGCTACGGGACTGCTGAAAGAGACCCAGTACTTC. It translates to CASSRATGLLKETQYF.

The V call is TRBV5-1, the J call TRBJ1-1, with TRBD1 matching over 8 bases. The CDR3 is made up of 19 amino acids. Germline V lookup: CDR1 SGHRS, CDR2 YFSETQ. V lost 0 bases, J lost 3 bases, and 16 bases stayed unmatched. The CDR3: CASSLATTNIQGADTEAFF. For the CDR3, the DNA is TGCGCCAGCAGCTTGGCTACTACTAACATTCAGGGGGCGGACACTGAAGCTTTCTTT.

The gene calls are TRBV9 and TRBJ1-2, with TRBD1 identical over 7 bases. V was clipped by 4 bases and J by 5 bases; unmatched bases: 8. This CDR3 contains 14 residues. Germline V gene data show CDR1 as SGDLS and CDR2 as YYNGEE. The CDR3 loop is CASSPGDSGYGYTF. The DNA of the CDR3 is TGTGCCAGCAGCCCAGGGGACAGTGGGTATGGCTACACCTTC.

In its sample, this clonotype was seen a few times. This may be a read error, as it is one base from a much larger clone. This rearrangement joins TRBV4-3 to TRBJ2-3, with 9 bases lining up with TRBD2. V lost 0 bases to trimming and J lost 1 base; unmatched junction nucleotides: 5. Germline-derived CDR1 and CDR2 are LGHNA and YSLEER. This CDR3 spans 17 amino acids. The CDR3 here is CASSQEVASGGTDTQYF. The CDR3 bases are TGCGCCAGCAGCCAAGAGGTTGCTAGCGGGGGCACAGATACGCAGTATTTT.

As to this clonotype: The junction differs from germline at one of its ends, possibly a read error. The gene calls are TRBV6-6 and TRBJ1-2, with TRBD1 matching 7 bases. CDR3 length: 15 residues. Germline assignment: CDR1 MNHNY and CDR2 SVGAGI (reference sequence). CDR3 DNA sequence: TGTGCCAGCAGTTACTCTTCGACAGGGTCCTATGTCTACACCTTC. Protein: CASSYSSTGSYVYTF.

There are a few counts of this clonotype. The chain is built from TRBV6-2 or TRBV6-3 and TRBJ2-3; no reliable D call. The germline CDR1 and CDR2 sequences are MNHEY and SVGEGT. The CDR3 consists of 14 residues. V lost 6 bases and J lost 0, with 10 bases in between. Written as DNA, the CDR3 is TGTGCCAGCAGCCCTAAAAGGAGCACAGATACGCAGTATTTT. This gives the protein CASSPKRSTDTQYF.

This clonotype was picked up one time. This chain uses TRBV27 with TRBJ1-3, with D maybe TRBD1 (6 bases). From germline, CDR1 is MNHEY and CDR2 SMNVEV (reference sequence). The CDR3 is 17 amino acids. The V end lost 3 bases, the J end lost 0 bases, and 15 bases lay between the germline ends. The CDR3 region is CASSFRGRGISGNTIYF. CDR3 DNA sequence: TGTGCCAGCAGTTTCCGGGGTAGGGGGATCTCTGGAAACACCATATATTTT.

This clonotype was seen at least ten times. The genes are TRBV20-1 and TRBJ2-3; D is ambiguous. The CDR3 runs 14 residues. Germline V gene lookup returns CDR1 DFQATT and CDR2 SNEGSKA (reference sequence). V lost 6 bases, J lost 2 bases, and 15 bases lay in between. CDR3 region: CSAQLNADTDTQYF. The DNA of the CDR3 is TGCAGTGCACAATTAAACGCGGACACAGATACGCAGTATTTT.

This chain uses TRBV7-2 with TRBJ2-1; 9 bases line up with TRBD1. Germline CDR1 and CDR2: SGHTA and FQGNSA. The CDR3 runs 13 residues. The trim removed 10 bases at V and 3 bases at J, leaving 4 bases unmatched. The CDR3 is CATGGQGYNEQFF. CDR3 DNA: TGTGCCACAGGGGGACAGGGCTACAATGAGCAGTTCTTC.

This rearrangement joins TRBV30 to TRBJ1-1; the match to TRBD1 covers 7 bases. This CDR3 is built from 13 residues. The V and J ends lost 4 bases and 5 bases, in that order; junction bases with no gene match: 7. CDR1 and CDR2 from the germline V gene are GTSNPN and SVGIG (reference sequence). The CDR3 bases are TGTGCCTGGACTGAACAGGGGTGGACTGAAGCTTTCTTT. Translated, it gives CAWTEQGWTEAFF.

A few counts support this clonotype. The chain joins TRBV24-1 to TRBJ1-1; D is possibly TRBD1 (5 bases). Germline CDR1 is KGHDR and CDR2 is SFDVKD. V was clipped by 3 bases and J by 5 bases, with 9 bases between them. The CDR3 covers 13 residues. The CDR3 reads CATSDVGGTEAFF. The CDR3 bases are TGTGCCACCAGTGATGTCGGGGGGACTGAAGCTTTCTTT.

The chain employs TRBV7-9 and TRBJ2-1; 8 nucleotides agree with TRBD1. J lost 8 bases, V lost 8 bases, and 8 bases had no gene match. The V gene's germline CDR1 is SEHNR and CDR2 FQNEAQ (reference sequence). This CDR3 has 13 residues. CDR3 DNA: TGTGCCAGCCCCGCAGGGGGCTGGGATGAGCAGTTCTTC. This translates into CASPAGGWDEQFF.

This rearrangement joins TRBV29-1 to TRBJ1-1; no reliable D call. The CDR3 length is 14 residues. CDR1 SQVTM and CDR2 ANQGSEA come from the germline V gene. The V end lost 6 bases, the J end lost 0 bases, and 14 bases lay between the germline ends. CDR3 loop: CSVTSGSVNTEAFF. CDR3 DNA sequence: TGCAGCGTCACTTCAGGTTCGGTGAACACTGAAGCTTTCTTT.